The entry that follows covers one T cell receptor (beta chain) sequence. This receptor's antigen is unknown. No base-level quality is on record; no much larger clone is a single base apart. The data were taken from a study of CD8+ T cells in alopecia areata (dated by TCRdb to between 2018 and 2020). The study in broad terms: The treated patients, all with moderate-to-severe alopecia areata, were enrolled in an open-label pilot trial of oral tofacitinib given at 5 to 10 mg twice daily. TCRbeta CDR3 regions were amplified by immunoSEQ multiplex PCR with 35 Vbeta forward and 13 Jbeta reverse primers. Clonality in the scalp was compared among normal scalp (n=4), patchy alopecia areata scalp (n=8), and alopecia totalis/universalis scalp (n=8). Disease severity in treated patients was measured with the SALT score, which quantifies the percentage of affected scalp surface area. High-throughput TCRbeta sequencing was used to examine T cell clonal expansion in alopecia areata in both the C3H/HeJ mouse model and human patients. In humans, TCRbeta sequencing was performed on scalp tissue and on sorted CD4+ and CD8+ peripheral blood T cells from healthy controls and from patients with patchy or totalis/universalis alopecia areata. Patients received tofacitinib for 6 to 18 months and were then followed off drug for 6 months to check for delayed response and recurrence. Biopsies were taken from tofacitinib-treated patients at baseline and again at 4 and 24 weeks into treatment, and several of those patients also had a later scalp biopsy. RNA came from the PAXgene miRNA kit for fixed scalp, the miRNeasy kit for PBMCs, and the RNeasy kit for mouse skin.

The CDR3 sequence holds 14 residues, the cysteine and phenylalanine included. Only CDR3 DNA is held: 42 bases, read in frame from base 1. Taken from the germline V gene (reference sequence), the CDR1 and CDR2 loops are MNHEY and SMNVEV. Trimming leaves V shorter by 7 bases and J shorter by 5 bases, with the junction holding 9 bases beyond the gene matches. Preparation of the library involved the immunoSEQ multiplex PCR assay. RNA was extracted from all samples and reverse transcribed into cDNA as template for TCR sequencing. SuperScript III was used to make first-strand cDNA, primed with a 2:1 mix of oligo-dT and random hexamers. A synthetic immune receptor repertoire was used to assess amplification bias, and residual bias was removed computationally. Per the source publication's procedure: Raw reads were preprocessed to remove errors, and CDR3 was defined by IMGT conventions from the conserved cysteine to phenylalanine. Clonality was calculated as 1 minus Shannon entropy normalized by log2 of the number of productive unique TCRs. CD4 or CD8 identity of scalp clones was inferred by cross-referencing scalp TCRbeta sequences with sorted blood CD4 and CD8 repertoires. TCRdb obtained this table from immuneACCESS and retained in-frame rearrangements with V and J assigned. These tables miss some clones; where compared with another copy, unresolved V genes account for less than half of the shortfall, and the remainder is unexplained. V, J and clone size derive from that table, while D and trimming were established from the DNA sequence. Present in this sample are around 300,000 clones, about three fifths of which were seen just once. The ten largest clones take up around 0.92% of the sample.

In the paper's terms, the treatment or condition label means: oral pan-JAK inhibitor, 5-10 mg twice daily. Lesional scalp punch biopsies and peripheral blood were collected from alopecia areata patients. PBMCs were isolated by density centrifugation and stained for CD3, CD4 and CD8, and CD4+ and CD8+ T cells were sorted on a FACSAria. Study-level results and caveats: Many expanded lesional clones persisted in scalp and blood during tofacitinib treatment, which may partly explain relapse after stopping treatment. Scalp TCR repertoire analysis is complicated because resident alphabeta T cells in normal human skin are also sequenced, whereas mouse skin is dominated by gammadelta T cells. Compared with normal scalp, lesional scalp, particularly in alopecia totalis/universalis, had higher clonality and more expanded CD8+ clones, which suggests antigenic drive. Scalp clonality and the number of expanded CD8+ clones among the top 100 scalp clones were significantly decreased by tofacitinib. Shared TCR sequences between patients were less evident than in mice, which may be partly attributable to HLA diversity in the patient population. Because the treated cohort was small and had just a single nonresponder, larger studies are needed to establish links between baseline CD8+ expansion and response.

Here the sequenced sample was CD4+ T cells sorted from blood, taken at week 52, from a patient treated with tofacitinib. The V and J segments used are TRBV27 and TRBJ2-7, with TRBD1 matching 9 junction bases. The sequence came from a human donor with alopecia areata. This receptor has the CDR3 CASTKQGAYNEQYF. The DNA sequence reads TGTGCCAGCACCAAACAGGGGGCGTATAACGAGCAGTACTTC.